These 21 T cell receptor beta chains originate from one sample sequenced in a study of CXCR3-negative and CXCR3-positive naive CD8 T cells. The study made its TRB cDNA libraries by 5' RACE, adding UMI labels. For each CDR3 protein, TCRdb gives one entry from its re-call of the 5' RACE reads, without DNA. This sample carries 45,000 to 65,000 distinct CDR3 sequences, with approximately 1.5% going to the ten biggest clones. The sequencing sample was made of naive CXCR3- CD8+ T cells from blood. Indicated subset: CD45RO-CCR7+CD27+CD95- naive CD8+ T cells lacking CXCR3 (TNR3-). Every receptor here comes from a human donor in good health. Some clones in this sample may be carry-over from other donors' samples.

J is TRBJ2-1 and V is TRBV15; the D call of TRBD2 rests on TCRdb alone, since no DNA is present to check it. The germline V gene encodes CDR1 LNHNV and CDR2 YYDKDF (reference sequence). This CDR3 spans 17 amino acids. CDR3 in amino acids: CATSSARWVAGDNEQFF.

The chain couples TRBV5-1 to TRBJ2-1; without DNA, the TCRdb call of TRBD1 cannot be checked. CDR3 length: 16 residues. CDR1 is SGHRS and CDR2 is YFSETQ in the germline V gene. CDR3 sequence: CASSLEGPFTVNEQFF.

This clonotype is classed as medium-sized by frequency. This chain links TRBV6-4 with TRBJ1-2; as DNA is missing, the TRBD1 call by TCRdb cannot be tested. The length of the CDR3 is 18 residues. The germline gives CDR1 MRHNA, CDR2 SNTAGT. This CDR3 reads CASSDDPSTGSPMDGYTF.

CDR3 amino acids: CASSQRREDGYTF. The chain couples TRBV4-1 to TRBJ1-2; TCRdb calls TRBD1, which cannot be checked without DNA. This CDR3 spans 13 amino acids. Looked up from germline, CDR1 is MGHRA and CDR2 is YSYEKL.

J is TRBJ2-5 and V is TRBV23-1; the TCRdb call, TRBD2, lacks DNA for checking. TRBV23-1 is assigned to the ORF class and has an uncertain function. The CDR3 has 13 residues. CDR3 protein: CASSPPEGETQYF.

This chain uses TRBV20-1 with TRBJ2-7; TCRdb calls TRBD2, which cannot be checked without DNA. CDR1 and CDR2 (germline): DFQATT, SNEGSKA (reference sequence). The CDR3 spans 16 residues. This CDR3 is CSARDLRAGSTYEQYF.

The genes are TRBV28 and TRBJ2-1; the TCRdb call, TRBD2, lacks DNA for checking. Looked up from germline, CDR1 is MDHEN and CDR2 is SYDVKM. The CDR3 totals 14 residues. The chain's CDR3 is CASSLERYYNEQFF.

The chain is built from TRBV7-9 and TRBJ2-5; TCRdb designates TRBD1, a call that cannot be tested without DNA. The CDR3 extends over 14 amino acids. Germline loops: CDR1 SEHNR, CDR2 FQNEAQ (reference sequence). The CDR3 loop is CASSGGGTGETQYF.

The V gene is TRBV29-1, the J gene TRBJ1-1; TCRdb's D call of TRBD1 is untestable without DNA. This CDR3 has 12 residues. Germline-derived CDR1 and CDR2 are SQVTM and ANQGSEA. The CDR3 spells CSVAGQGAEAFF.

The genes are TRBV27 and TRBJ2-1. This CDR3 region has 13 residues. CDR1 and CDR2 from the germline V gene are MNHEY and SMNVEV (reference sequence). Here the CDR3 reads CASSRSSYNEQFF.

The chain combines TRBV5-1 with TRBJ2-3; TCRdb names TRBD2, which stays unverified in the absence of DNA. The CDR3 is 15 amino acids. Germline V gene sequence: CDR1 SGHRS, CDR2 YFSETQ. CDR3 sequence reads: CASSQGLAELDTQYF.

The chain carries TRBV3-1 and TRBJ2-7. Per the germline V gene, CDR1 is LGHDT and CDR2 is YNNKEL (reference sequence). The CDR3 contains 14 residues. CDR3: CASSQDLEDYEQYF.

This rearrangement joins TRBV28 to TRBJ2-2; TCRdb's assignment of TRBD1 cannot be checked, as there is no DNA. The V gene's germline CDR1 is MDHEN and CDR2 SYDVKM. The CDR3 has 15 residues. The CDR3 protein is CASSMQGALTGELFF.

The V call is TRBV5-5, the J call TRBJ1-1; TCRdb gives TRBD1 as the D gene, but with no DNA this cannot be confirmed. The germline V gene encodes CDR1 SGHKS and CDR2 YYEKEE (reference sequence). CDR3 length equals 17 residues. The CDR3 sequence: CASSLERGRRGNTEAFF.

The genes are TRBV6-4 and TRBJ2-3; the TRBD2 assignment by TCRdb is unverifiable without DNA. Germline assignment: CDR1 MRHNA and CDR2 SNTAGT. The CDR3 runs 14 residues. CDR3 residues: CASSARGGTDTQYF.

The rearrangement uses TRBV20-1 and TRBJ2-5; TCRdb reports TRBD2, a call that lacks DNA to check it against. The CDR3 is 15 amino acids. Germline values: CDR1 DFQATT, CDR2 SNEGSKA (reference sequence). CDR3 region: CSARDREGVQETQYF.

The CDR3 loop reads CASSLAGLAGAPNTGELFF. The rearrangement joins TRBV9 to TRBJ2-2; there is no DNA to check the TCRdb D call of TRBD2. CDR1 is SGDLS and CDR2 is YYNGEE in the germline V gene. The CDR3 consists of 19 residues.

This chain's CDR3 is CASSQAPDRVGETQYF. The chain links TRBV16 to TRBJ2-5; TCRdb picks TRBD1, but there is no DNA to check that call. CDR3 length: 16 amino acids. In germline, CDR1 is KGHSY, CDR2 FQNENV.

The CDR3 here is CASTLWVQADNTEAFF. The J gene is TRBJ1-1, the V gene TRBV6-2 or TRBV6-3; TCRdb names TRBD1, which stays unverified in the absence of DNA. Per the germline V gene, CDR1 is MNHEY and CDR2 is SVGEGT. The length of the CDR3 is 16 residues.

The chain employs TRBV20-1 and TRBJ2-7; TCRdb calls TRBD1, which cannot be checked without DNA. Germline V gene sequence: CDR1 DFQATT, CDR2 SNEGSKA (reference sequence). The CDR3 covers 13 residues. CDR3 loop: CSAHDRVLAEQYF.

The CDR3 sequence: CSARDRGNSNQPQHF. The V call is TRBV20-1, the J call TRBJ1-5. CDR3 length: 15 amino acids. Germline V gene data show CDR1 as DFQATT and CDR2 as SNEGSKA (reference sequence).